This passage covers 14 T cell receptor beta chains from one sample sequenced in a study of blood T cells in healthy people across ages. Then a second PCR, running about 7 to 11 cycles, was carried out with a sample-barcoded 5' primer and a J-beta primer mix. One entry per CDR3 protein, called by TCRdb with MiXCR from the 5' RACE reads. The sample lists 890,000 or so distinct CDR3 sequences; 60% to 80% were seen once. Sequencing was done on a sample of blood. Source of these receptors: a man aged 25-40 years in good health.

V is TRBV20-1 and J is TRBJ1-6; tentative D call: TRBD1 (5 bases). The CDR3 has 17 residues. V lost 6 bases, J lost 0 bases, and 18 bases lay in between. The V gene's germline CDR1 is DFQATT and CDR2 SNEGSKA (reference sequence). The CDR3 nucleotides read TGCAGTGCCAGTCCGCGGGACTTGAGCTCCTATAATTCACCCCTCCACTTT. Amino acids: CSASPRDLSSYNSPLHF.

The chain has TRBV7-2 and TRBJ2-5; tentatively, D is TRBD2 (5 bases). The germline V gene encodes CDR1 SGHTA and CDR2 FQGNSA. This CDR3 region has 13 residues. Trimming took off 4 bases at V and 1 base at J, with 7 bases between the two ends. CDR3 protein: CASSWTFQETQYF. CDR3 DNA sequence: TGTGCCAGCAGCTGGACTTTCCAAGAGACCCAGTACTTC.

This clonotype has a handful of counts. This rearrangement joins TRBV27 to TRBJ1-6; D uncertain. Trimming took 1 base from V and 5 from J, leaving 15 bases between them. Germline V CDR1 and CDR2: MNHEY, SMNVEV (reference sequence). The CDR3 extends over 17 amino acids. The DNA for the CDR3 is TGTGCCAGCAGTTTATTTCTATCTTGGGGAGATAATTCACCCCTCCACTTT. This sequence encodes CASSLFLSWGDNSPLHF.

The chain is built from TRBV6-5 and TRBJ2-2, with 9 bases matching TRBD2. This CDR3 has 14 amino acids. The ends lost 4 bases at V and 7 bases at J; junction bases unmatched: 4. The germline CDR1 and CDR2 sequences are MNHEY and SVGAGI. This chain's CDR3 is CASSLGLANGELFF. CDR3 coding DNA: TGTGCCAGCAGTTTGGGACTAGCTAACGGGGAGCTGTTTTTT.

The chain has TRBV12-3 or TRBV12-4 and TRBJ2-2, with D possibly TRBD1 on 6 matching bases. The CDR3 covers 14 residues. Trimming shortened V by 5 bases and J by 7 bases, and 14 bases separated the two germline ends. The CDR3 DNA reads as TGTGCCAGCAGTAACAGGGTCCGGAACGGGGAGCTGTTTTTT. Translation gives CASSNRVRNGELFF.

The chain joins TRBV9 to TRBJ1-1; TRBD1 might be the D (5 bases). Germline CDR1 reads SGDLS; CDR2 reads YYNGEE. The CDR3 runs to 15 residues. Trimming pared 1 base from V and 0 bases from J, leaving 10 bases between. DNA of the CDR3: TGTGCCAGCAGCGTACAGGGAAACCTGAACACTGAAGCTTTCTTT. It yields the protein CASSVQGNLNTEAFF.

This sequence joins TRBV20-1 and TRBJ2-3; 9 nucleotides agree with TRBD2. Trimming cost V 2 bases and J 4 bases; bases outside gene matches: 7. Per germline, CDR1 DFQATT and CDR2 SNEGSKA (reference sequence). The CDR3 is made up of 15 amino acids. CDR3 residues: CSARHERGVSDTQYF. The CDR3 DNA reads as TGCAGTGCTAGACACGAGCGGGGGGTCTCAGATACGCAGTATTTT.

This chain connects TRBV7-2 to TRBJ2-2, with TRBD1 identical over 10 bases. This CDR3 spans 15 amino acids. V lost 3 bases to trimming and J lost 6 bases; unmatched junction nucleotides: 4. CDR1 and CDR2 (germline): SGHTA, FQGNSA. CDR3 nucleotides: TGTGCCAGCAGCTTTGGGACAGGGGACCCCGGGGAGCTGTTTTTT. This sequence encodes CASSFGTGDPGELFF.

This clonotype was observed once. The chain couples TRBV7-9 to TRBJ2-3; 9 nucleotides match TRBD2. The germline V gene has CDR1 SEHNR and CDR2 FQNEAQ (reference sequence). Trimming at V came to 5 bases and at J to 3 bases, leaving 9 bases not matched to a gene. The CDR3 extends over 16 amino acids. DNA of the CDR3: TGTGCCAGCAGCCCGGCTCCCAGCGGGGGGACAGATACGCAGTATTTT. Translated, it gives CASSPAPSGGTDTQYF.

Concerning this clonotype: One end of the junction is discordant with germline, which a read error may explain. This sequence joins TRBV29-1 and TRBJ2-5; D is uncertain. The CDR3 sequence is 12 residues long. The germline gives CDR1 SQVTM, CDR2 ANQGSEA. As DNA, the CDR3 is TGCAGCGCTGAAACAGCACAAGAGACCCAGTACTTC. This codes for CSAETAQETQYF.

This chain uses TRBV4-3 with TRBJ1-4; D possibly corresponds to TRBD1 (5 bases). The germline CDR1 and CDR2 sequences are LGHNA and YSLEER. V lost 3 bases and J 3 bases, leaving 8 bases between the germline ends. CDR3 size: 14 residues. The CDR3 is CASSQGRANEKLFF. The CDR3 nucleotides are TGCGCCAGCAGCCAGGGGCGGGCTAATGAAAAACTGTTTTTT.

The chain carries TRBV6-6 and TRBJ2-3; unclear D gene. This CDR3 is built from 15 residues. V was clipped by 0 bases and J by 4 bases, with 11 bases between them. CDR1 MNHNY and CDR2 SVGAGI come from the germline V gene (reference sequence). CDR3: CASSYSVVVSDTQYF. In DNA, the CDR3 is TGTGCCAGCAGTTACTCGGTAGTGGTCTCAGATACGCAGTATTTT.

The chain carries TRBV4-3 and TRBJ2-1, with D unresolved. Trimming removed 0 bases at V and 11 bases at J, with 8 bases between. In germline, CDR1 is LGHNA, CDR2 YSLEER. The CDR3 covers 12 residues. CDR3 region: CASSQDRVKQFF. CDR3 bases: TGCGCCAGCAGCCAAGATCGGGTGAAGCAGTTCTTC.

A remark on this clonotype: A read error may be the cause here, since a much bigger clone is one base away. The J gene is TRBJ2-5, the V gene TRBV7-2; D is tentatively TRBD1 or TRBD2 (5 bases each). The CDR3 totals 12 residues. Germline V gene data show CDR1 as SGHTA and CDR2 as FQGNSA. The CDR3 spells CAGSFRRGDGYF. CDR3 sequence (DNA): TGTGCCGGCAGCTTTCGACGGGGCGATGGGTACTTC.